Presented here are 17 T cell receptor beta chains from one specimen sequenced in a study of a mutant IDH1 vaccine in newly diagnosed glioma. Time point of the sample: week 35, safety follow-up. Each vaccine dose was 300 ug of mutant IDH1 20-mer peptide, with topical imiquimod. These receptors' antigens are unknown. Assay used: immunoSEQ multiplex PCR; TCRdb lists only in-frame clones, some missing. The sample includes some 66,000 clones, roughly 80% of them seen just once. Specimen: PBMCs, collected from a glioma patient whose treatment included an IDH1 peptide vaccine. The source of these receptors is a man aged 25 to 40 with glioma.

The V call is TRBV18, the J call TRBJ2-3; possibly TRBD2 for D (6 bases). The CDR3 is made up of 13 amino acids. From germline, CDR1 is KGHSH and CDR2 LQKENI. V was cut by 6 bases and J by 2 bases, with 9 bases left in between. The CDR3 DNA follows: TGTGCCAGCTCTCGGGGACTCACAGATACGCAGTATTTT. It encodes CASSRGLTDTQYF. Variable domain in full (rest from reference TRBV18 and TRBJ2-3): NAGVMQNPRHLVRRRGQEARLRCSPMKGHSHVYWYRQLPEEGLKFMVYLQKENIIDESGMPKERFSAEFPKEGPSILRIQQVVRGDSAAYFCASSRGLTDTQYFGPGTRLTVL.

This chain joins TRBV5-6 and TRBJ1-5, with TRBD1 matching over 7 bases. CDR3 size: 15 residues. Germline V gene lookup returns CDR1 SGHDT and CDR2 YYEEEE. The V gene end was trimmed by 0 bases and the J gene end by 3 bases; junction bases not matched to a gene: 3. In DNA form, the CDR3 reads TGTGCCAGCAGCTTGGCACAGGGGAACAATCAGCCCCAGCATTTT. Its translation: CASSLAQGNNQPQHF. Variable domain in full (rest from reference TRBV5-6 and TRBJ1-5): DAGVTQSPTHLIKTRGQQVTLRCSPKSGHDTVSWYQQALGQGPQFIFQYYEEEERQRGNFPDRFSGHQFPNYSSELNVNALLLGDSALYLCASSLAQGNNQPQHFGDGTRLSIL.

The CDR3 is CASGTRGHNSPLHF. In DNA form, the CDR3 reads TGTGCCAGCGGAACCAGGGGGCATAATTCACCCCTCCACTTT. The chain uses TRBV28 and TRBJ1-6; 8 bases fit TRBD1. This CDR3 contains 14 residues. V shed 8 bases, J shed 5 bases, and the junction held 5 bases outside the gene matches. Germline CDR1 is MDHEN and CDR2 is SYDVKM.

The chain recombines TRBV5-1 with TRBJ2-7; 8 bases map to TRBD1. CDR3 length: 18 residues. Germline V gene sequence: CDR1 SGHRS, CDR2 YFSETQ. The V and J ends lost 4 bases and 2 bases, in that order; junction bases with no gene match: 17. This CDR3 reads CASSRGQGGNEGTYEQYF. DNA of the CDR3: TGCGCCAGCAGCCGCGGACAGGGTGGGAATGAGGGAACCTACGAGCAGTACTTC.

V usage is TRBV18 and J usage is TRBJ2-5; D is perhaps TRBD1 (6 bases). Germline loops: CDR1 KGHSH, CDR2 LQKENI. Trimming cost V 1 base and J 3 bases, with 15 bases left between them. This CDR3 has 16 amino acids. CDR3 region: CASSPRQVAGEETQYF. The CDR3 DNA reads TGTGCCAGCTCACCACGGCAGGTCGCAGGGGAAGAGACCCAGTACTTC.

This chain links TRBV7-8 with TRBJ2-7; 10 nucleotides agree with TRBD1. In germline, CDR1 is SGHVS, CDR2 FQNEAQ. This CDR3 comprises 14 residues. The J segment lost 5 bases and the V segment lost 2 bases, leaving 3 bases of the junction unmatched. In DNA, the CDR3 is TGTGCCAGCAGCTTAAGGGACAGGGGCCACGAGCAGTACTTC. This translates into CASSLRDRGHEQYF.

The J gene is TRBJ1-3, the V gene TRBV19, with D unclear. Per the germline V gene, CDR1 is LNHDA and CDR2 is SQIVND (reference sequence). The CDR3 loop spans 14 amino acids. Trimming took 3 bases from V and 4 from J, leaving 10 bases between them. DNA for the CDR3: TGTGCCAGTAGTATGAGCTGGAGAGGAAACACCATATATTTT. Translating it yields CASSMSWRGNTIYF. Variable domain in full (rest from reference TRBV19 and TRBJ1-3): DGGITQSPKYLFRKEGQNVTLSCEQNLNHDAMYWYRQDPGQGLRLIYYSQIVNDFQKGDIAEGYSVSREKKESFPLTVTSAQKNPTAFYLCASSMSWRGNTIYFGEGSWLTVV.

V usage is TRBV27 and J usage is TRBJ2-3, with 12 nucleotides matching TRBD2. The CDR3 length is 19 residues. V dropped 3 bases and J dropped 1; count of bases not matched to a gene: 11. Looked up from germline, CDR1 is MNHEY and CDR2 is SMNVEV (reference sequence). CDR3 nucleotides: TGTGCCAGCAGTTTTAGCCCTCGGACTAGCGGGGACCGCACAGATACGCAGTATTTT. Protein sequence: CASSFSPRTSGDRTDTQYF.

The chain recombines TRBV6-5 with TRBJ1-3; D is unclear. CDR1 is MNHEY and CDR2 is SVGAGI in the germline V gene. V was trimmed by 0 bases and J by 2 bases, leaving 11 bases between them. The CDR3 spans 16 residues. CDR3 coding DNA: TGTGCCAGCAGTTACTCGAGTTTCGGAGCTGGAAACACCATATATTTT. It is translated as CASSYSSFGAGNTIYF.

The chain has TRBV7-2 and TRBJ1-5; D uncertain. V lost 5 bases, J lost 3 bases, and 11 bases lay in between. CDR3 size: 14 residues. Germline-derived CDR1 and CDR2 are SGHTA and FQGNSA. This CDR3 is CASSPNSLNQPQHF. The CDR3 DNA follows: TGTGCCAGCAGCCCTAACAGTCTCAATCAGCCCCAGCATTTT.

This chain uses TRBV28 with TRBJ2-7; possible D gene TRBD1, 5 bases. Trimming took 3 bases from V and 1 from J, leaving 13 bases between them. Germline V gene sequence: CDR1 MDHEN, CDR2 SYDVKM. The CDR3 runs 15 residues. The CDR3 region is CASSFGAANSYEQYF. In DNA, the CDR3 is TGTGCCAGCAGTTTTGGGGCAGCCAATTCCTACGAGCAGTACTTC.

The CDR3 DNA follows: TGTGCCAGCAGTAAACAGGGGTGGGCTGAAGCTTTCTTT. Translated: CASSKQGWAEAFF. The V and J genes are TRBV6-1 and TRBJ1-1; 7 positions match TRBD1. V was pared by 5 bases and J by 6 bases, with 6 bases of the junction left unmatched. In germline, CDR1 is MNHNS, CDR2 SASEGT. There are 13 residues in the CDR3.

This chain connects TRBV5-4 to TRBJ2-3, with TRBD1 matching over 11 bases. The germline gives CDR1 SGHNT, CDR2 YYREEE (reference sequence). J gave up 11 bases and V 3 bases, and 8 bases lay outside the gene matches. The CDR3 is 14 residues long. CDR3 sequence reads: CASSWRDRGSEQYF. The CDR3 DNA reads as TGTGCCAGCAGCTGGCGGGACAGGGGGTCTGAGCAGTATTTT.

V and J are TRBV18 and TRBJ1-1, with D perhaps TRBD1 (6 bases). Deletions cut 6 bases from V and 4 bases from J, with 15 bases between. From germline, CDR1 is KGHSH and CDR2 LQKENI. CDR3 length: 14 residues. Here the CDR3 reads CASSRGGGGTEAFF. CDR3 DNA: TGTGCCAGCTCCCGTGGAGGGGGAGGCACTGAAGCTTTCTTT.

V and J are TRBV19 and TRBJ1-4, with D perhaps matching TRBD1 (5 bases). The V end was cut by 3 bases, the J end by 4 bases, with 12 bases between. Per germline, CDR1 LNHDA and CDR2 SQIVND (reference sequence). There are 15 residues in the CDR3. CDR3: CASSMGRDLNEKLFF. The CDR3 DNA follows: TGTGCCAGTAGTATGGGGCGGGATCTTAATGAAAAACTGTTTTTT.

This clone appeared once. The J gene is TRBJ2-1, the V gene TRBV27, with 12 bases matching TRBD2. V gave up 7 bases and J gave up 6 bases; unmatched junction bases: 19. Per germline, CDR1 MNHEY and CDR2 SMNVEV (reference sequence). This CDR3 spans 19 amino acids. CDR3 amino acids: CASTFRASGGAEFSNEQFF. CDR3 bases: TGTGCCAGCACTTTCCGGGCTAGCGGGGGGGCCGAGTTTTCCAATGAGCAGTTCTTC.

The chain joins TRBV11-3 to TRBJ1-6, with 9 bases aligning to TRBD1. Germline V CDR1 and CDR2: SGHNT, YENEEA. V dropped 2 bases and J dropped 6; count of bases not matched to a gene: 17. CDR3 length: 20 residues. The CDR3 spells CASSLPSPGQGPICNSPLHF. CDR3 DNA sequence: TGTGCCAGCAGCTTACCCTCTCCGGGACAGGGCCCTATTTGTAATTCACCCCTCCACTTT.